Each of the 20 T cell receptor beta chains below was sequenced from the same sample in a study of blood T cell repertoires in COVID-19. Only in-frame clones appear in the TCRdb table, and some are missing; sequencing was by immunoSEQ multiplex PCR. This repertoire shows roughly 150,000 clones, roughly 87% found once; its top ten account for over 4.5%. Source material: peripheral blood. The receptors derive from a human donor in a cohort sampled during active COVID-19.

The J gene is TRBJ1-1, the V gene TRBV5-4; 7 bases are a match to TRBD1. This CDR3 is 14 amino acids long. Germline lookup yields CDR1 SGHNT and CDR2 YYREEE (reference sequence). The trim removed 4 bases at V and 2 bases at J, leaving 5 bases unmatched. The DNA of the CDR3 is TGTGCCAGCAGCCAGGGACAGCTTAACACTGAAGCTTTCTTT. Its translation: CASSQGQLNTEAFF.

CDR3 coding DNA: TGTGCCAGCAGCTCAGCGGGAGTAGGTAGAAACATTCAGTACTTC. Translation gives CASSSAGVGRNIQYF. The chain recombines TRBV28 with TRBJ2-4; 8 positions match TRBD2. The germline V gene has CDR1 MDHEN and CDR2 SYDVKM. The ends lost 6 bases at V and 6 bases at J; junction bases unmatched: 10. The CDR3 loop spans 15 amino acids.

The V and J genes are TRBV7-8 and TRBJ2-7; TRBD1 aligns across 8 bases. V gave up 9 bases and J gave up 3 bases; unmatched junction bases: 7. This CDR3 has 13 residues. Germline loops: CDR1 SGHVS, CDR2 FQNEAQ. The CDR3 DNA reads as TGTGCCAGTCAGTCGGGACAGGTCTACGAGCAGTACTTC. Amino acids: CASQSGQVYEQYF.

This sequence joins TRBV28 and TRBJ1-5, with 7 bases that match TRBD1. The V and J ends lost 7 bases and 9 bases, in that order; junction bases with no gene match: 12. Germline values: CDR1 MDHEN, CDR2 SYDVKM. This CDR3 comprises 14 residues. The DNA for the CDR3 is TGTGCCAGCACCGGGGGCCAGGGGGTTTGGCCCCAGCATTTT. Encoded protein: CASTGGQGVWPQHF.

This clone came up a few times. The chain has TRBV7-2 and TRBJ1-1; perhaps TRBD1 as D (5 bases). The CDR3 loop spans 13 amino acids. Germline CDR1 SGHTA, CDR2 FQGNSA. V shed 0 bases and J shed 8 bases, with 10 bases lying between them. The CDR3 loop reads CASSLARGAEAFF. The CDR3 region has the DNA TGTGCCAGCAGCTTAGCTCGCGGGGCCGAAGCTTTCTTT.

The V and J genes are TRBV9 and TRBJ1-1; D uncertain. The CDR3 consists of 14 residues. V gave up 4 bases and J gave up 3 bases, with 13 bases separating them. CDR1 is SGDLS and CDR2 is YYNGEE in the germline V gene. CDR3 bases: TGTGCCAGCAGCCCAGAATCCCGGGACACTGAAGCTTTCTTT. Translating it yields CASSPESRDTEAFF.

The rearrangement uses TRBV2 and TRBJ1-4, with D possibly matching TRBD1 (5 bases). There are 13 residues in the CDR3. Germline V lookup: CDR1 SNHLY, CDR2 FYNNEI. V lost 4 bases, J lost 7 bases, and 10 bases lay in between. CDR3 amino acids: CASSVQGREKLFF. Here the CDR3 DNA reads TGTGCCAGCAGTGTCCAGGGCCGTGAAAAACTGTTTTTT.

The CDR3 DNA is TGTGCCAGCAGTTTAATCGATAGAGCCTACGAGCAGTACTTC. It codes for CASSLIDRAYEQYF. J is TRBJ2-7 and V is TRBV28, with D hard to call. The V and J ends lost 2 bases and 2 bases respectively, with 10 bases between them. The CDR3 has 14 residues. Germline CDR1 MDHEN, CDR2 SYDVKM.

The chain carries TRBV6-2 or TRBV6-3 and TRBJ2-7; no clear D gene. With 6 bases removed from V and 7 bases from J, the gap between germline ends came to 7 bases. CDR1 and CDR2 (germline): MNHEY, SVGEGT. This CDR3 has 10 residues. The CDR3 region is CASSSGEQYF. The CDR3 DNA sequence: TGTGCCAGCAGCTCCGGGGAGCAGTACTTC.

In DNA form, the CDR3 reads TGTGCCAGCAGTGAACGGCAGGGCTCCTACGAGCAGTACTTC. This codes for CASSERQGSYEQYF. J is TRBJ2-7 and V is TRBV2; D might be TRBD1 (5 bases). The CDR3 sequence is 14 residues long. CDR1 and CDR2 (germline): SNHLY, FYNNEI. The ends were cut back, 2 bases at V and 0 bases at J, with 8 bases in the middle. The full variable domain, rest sourced from reference TRBV2 and TRBJ2-7, is EPEVTQTPSHQVTQMGQEVILRCVPISNHLYFYWYRQILGQKVEFLVSFYNNEISEKSEIFDDQFSVERPDGSNFTLKIRSTKLEDSAMYFCASSERQGSYEQYFGPGTRLTVT.

The rearrangement joins TRBV11-2 to TRBJ1-1, with 8 nucleotides matching TRBD1. Germline V gene lookup returns CDR1 SGHAT and CDR2 FQNNGV. This CDR3 spans 13 amino acids. Trimming removed 3 bases from V and 10 bases from J; junction bases left unmatched: 7. The CDR3 bases are TGTGCCAGCAGCTTGATTTCAGGGGGCAGAGCTTTCTTT. It encodes CASSLISGGRAFF.

The CDR3 is CAWSVVRGPVTIQYF. The CDR3 DNA reads as TGTGCCTGGAGTGTCGTCAGGGGGCCGGTTACCATTCAGTACTTC. This chain links TRBV30 with TRBJ2-4, with TRBD1 identical over 8 bases. V lost 0 bases and J lost 9; bases outside the gene matches: 10. The length of the CDR3 is 15 residues. CDR1 and CDR2 from the germline V gene are GTSNPN and SVGIG (reference sequence). Full variable domain (outside the CDR3, taken from reference TRBV30 and TRBJ2-4): SQTIHQWPATLVQPVGSPLSLECTVEGTSNPNLYWYRQAAGRGLQLLFYSVGIGQISSEVPQNLSASRPQDRQFILSSKKLLLSDSGFYLCAWSVVRGPVTIQYFGAGTRLSVL.

The V call is TRBV7-2, the J call TRBJ2-5; no firm D call. Between the trimmed V and J ends, which lost 5 bases and 1 base, there was a span of 2 bases. In germline, CDR1 is SGHTA, CDR2 FQGNSA. This CDR3 spans 11 amino acids. DNA of the CDR3: TGTGCCAGCAGCCTCCAAGAGACCCAGTACTTC. Protein: CASSLQETQYF. The whole variable domain, filled in from reference TRBV7-2 and TRBJ2-5, reads GAGVSQSPSNKVTEKGKDVELRCDPISGHTALYWYRQSLGQGLEFLIYFQGNSAPDKSGLPSDRFSAERTGGSVSTLTIQRTQQEDSAVYLCASSLQETQYFGPGTRLLVL.

The CDR3 region is CASSWTANTEAFF. The CDR3 nucleotides are TGTGCCAGCAGTTGGACAGCGAACACTGAAGCTTTCTTT. This chain links TRBV12-3 or TRBV12-4 with TRBJ1-1, with a possible D match to TRBD1 (6 bases). CDR3 size: 13 residues. V lost 4 bases and J lost 1, with 7 bases in between.

This chain connects TRBV5-6 to TRBJ2-7; TRBD2 matches 7 bases. Germline loops: CDR1 SGHDT, CDR2 YYEEEE. J lost 6 bases, V lost 2 bases, and 11 bases had no gene match. There are 15 residues in the CDR3. The CDR3 here is CASSFIGGGPGEQYF. The DNA for the CDR3 is TGTGCCAGCAGCTTTATTGGCGGGGGACCCGGCGAGCAGTACTTC.

CDR3 in amino acids: CSAGQEYTIYF. CDR3 DNA sequence: TGCAGTGCTGGACAGGAATACACCATATATTTT. The genes are TRBV20-1 and TRBJ1-3, with TRBD1 matching 7 bases. Germline trimming cut 5 bases from V and 8 bases from J; bases unmatched to any gene: 3. The germline gives CDR1 DFQATT, CDR2 SNEGSKA (reference sequence). The CDR3 runs to 11 residues.

The CDR3 here is CASSLGGLAGSGANVLTF. Here the CDR3 DNA reads TGTGCCAGCAGCTTAGGGGGTCTAGCGGGATCCGGGGCCAACGTCCTGACTTTC. The chain uses TRBV7-8 and TRBJ2-6; 9 nucleotides match TRBD2. Germline CDR1 is SGHVS and CDR2 is FQNEAQ. This CDR3 is built from 18 residues. V lost 1 base, J lost 4 bases, and 8 bases stayed unmatched.

This rearrangement joins TRBV19 to TRBJ1-1; tentatively, D is TRBD1 (5 bases). Trimming shortened V by 1 base and J by 5 bases, and 14 bases separated the two germline ends. Looked up from germline, CDR1 is LNHDA and CDR2 is SQIVND (reference sequence). The length of the CDR3 is 15 residues. This CDR3 is CASSIVAAGGTEAFF. The CDR3 bases are TGTGCCAGTAGTATAGTAGCGGCGGGGGGGACTGAAGCTTTCTTT.

This chain joins TRBV28 and TRBJ2-7; 10 bases are shared with TRBD2. CDR3 length: 15 amino acids. Trimming removed 1 base from V and 7 bases from J; junction bases left unmatched: 7. Germline V gives CDR1 MDHEN, CDR2 SYDVKM. The CDR3 nucleotides read TGTGCCAGCAGTTTATCACTAGCGGGAACGGGGGAGCAGTACTTC. It is translated as CASSLSLAGTGEQYF.

The chain has TRBV5-4 and TRBJ2-3; perhaps TRBD2 as D (5 bases). The CDR3 spans 15 residues. The V and J ends lost 0 bases and 5 bases respectively, with 13 bases between them. CDR1 SGHNT and CDR2 YYREEE come from the germline V gene (reference sequence). Here the CDR3 DNA reads TGTGCCAGCAGCTTGGGTGTTAGCGCGAGAGATACGCAGTATTTT. Amino acids: CASSLGVSARDTQYF.